One sample yielded the 30 T cell receptor beta chains listed below, sequenced in a study of shared T cell receptors in the human thymus. Profiled with immunoSEQ multiplex PCR; TCRdb holds only in-frame clones, not every one. This repertoire shows approximately 760,000 clones, approximately 83% found once; its top ten account for about 0.011%. These data are also associated with another study on human thymus T cells.

Input material: thymocytes. The receptors stem from a girl in the first two years of life with a congenital heart defect.

V gene TRBV4-3 combines with J gene TRBJ1-1, with 12 bases that match TRBD1. The CDR3 loop spans 18 amino acids. CDR1 and CDR2 (germline): LGHNA, YSLEER. V dropped 6 bases and J dropped 3; count of bases not matched to a gene: 14. This CDR3 is CASSYNRDRGQVDTEAFF. CDR3 DNA sequence: TGCGCCAGCAGTTATAACCGGGACAGGGGGCAAGTGGACACTGAAGCTTTCTTT.

The chain carries TRBV2 and TRBJ1-4; tentatively, D is TRBD1 (6 bases). Germline CDR1 and CDR2: SNHLY and FYNNEI. Deletions cut 1 base from V and 5 bases from J, with 11 bases between. This CDR3 spans 15 amino acids. CDR3: CASSEGSQGNEKLFF. The CDR3, as DNA: TGTGCCAGCAGTGAAGGTTCCCAGGGGAATGAAAAACTGTTTTTT.

The V gene is TRBV7-6, the J gene TRBJ2-7, with a tentative D call TRBD1 (6 bases). The CDR3 runs 15 residues. The V and J ends lost 0 bases and 5 bases respectively, with 14 bases between them. Germline V gene lookup returns CDR1 SGHVS and CDR2 FNYEAQ. The CDR3 sequence: CASSLAPTGSHEQYF. CDR3 nucleotides: TGTGCCAGCAGCTTAGCACCCACAGGGTCTCACGAGCAGTACTTC.

A few counts support this clone. The chain is built from TRBV6-5 and TRBJ2-7, with 12 positions matching TRBD2. Per germline, CDR1 MNHEY and CDR2 SVGAGI. The CDR3 loop spans 15 amino acids. V lost 4 bases and J lost 4; bases outside the gene matches: 5. CDR3 sequence reads: CASSCGLAGLYEQYF. CDR3 nucleotides: TGTGCCAGCAGTTGTGGACTAGCGGGACTATACGAGCAGTACTTC.

The chain is built from TRBV5-1 and TRBJ2-3; 7 bases map to TRBD1. The V segment lost 5 bases and the J segment 2 bases; nucleotides outside the gene matches: 14. The CDR3 extends over 17 amino acids. From germline, CDR1 is SGHRS and CDR2 YFSETQ. The CDR3 DNA reads TGCGCCAGCAGTCAATTCTCGACAGGGAACAACACAGATACGCAGTATTTT. Its protein product is CASSQFSTGNNTDTQYF.

The rearrangement uses TRBV2 and TRBJ2-1; a possible D gene is TRBD1 (6 bases). The CDR3 totals 12 residues. The V gene's germline CDR1 is SNHLY and CDR2 FYNNEI. Trimming pared 10 bases from V and 7 bases from J, leaving 14 bases between. As DNA, the CDR3 is TGTGCCACTCGAGGGGGTCGGAATGAGCAGTTCTTC. It encodes CATRGGRNEQFF.

The chain is built from TRBV4-1 and TRBJ1-2; D uncertain. CDR3 length: 15 amino acids. Trimming removed 0 bases at V and 4 bases at J, with 12 bases between. Germline V gene data show CDR1 as MGHRA and CDR2 as YSYEKL. Written as DNA, the CDR3 is TGCGCCAGCAGCCAAGACTCCGAGCGGGCCTATGGCTACACCTTC. Translating gives CASSQDSERAYGYTF.

The V call is TRBV4-1, the J call TRBJ1-5; no clear D gene. The germline V and J ends were trimmed by 0 bases and 12 bases, with 18 bases remaining between them. The CDR3 is 15 amino acids. Germline V gives CDR1 MGHRA, CDR2 YSYEKL. In DNA, the CDR3 is TGCGCCAGCAGCCAAGAAGATGGAGAGCCCGTTGTCCAGCATTTT. Encoded protein: CASSQEDGEPVVQHF.

V gene TRBV7-8 combines with J gene TRBJ2-1, with D perhaps matching TRBD2 (6 bases). The V end was cut by 1 base, the J end by 8 bases, with 27 bases between. Germline assignment: CDR1 SGHVS and CDR2 FQNEAQ. The length of the CDR3 is 19 residues. The CDR3 bases are TGTGCCAGCAGCTTAGACCAATATTCGCGGGACGGCGTGGGGGATGAGCAGTTCTTC. It specifies CASSLDQYSRDGVGDEQFF. Variable domain in full (rest from reference TRBV7-8 and TRBJ2-1): GAGVSQSPRYKVAKRGQDVALRCDPISGHVSLFWYQQALGQGPEFLTYFQNEAQLDKSGLPSDRFFAERPEGSVSTLKIQRTQQEDSAVYLCASSLDQYSRDGVGDEQFFGPGTRLTVL.

The V gene is TRBV11-2, the J gene TRBJ2-7; 11 bases agree with TRBD2. V was clipped by 8 bases and J by 3 bases; unmatched bases: 12. This CDR3 comprises 16 residues. The germline gives CDR1 SGHAT, CDR2 FQNNGV. Here the CDR3 DNA reads TGTGCCAGCGACCCTCGGGCTAGCGGGAGGTTCTACGAGCAGTACTTC. This gives the protein CASDPRASGRFYEQYF.

The chain joins TRBV6-5 to TRBJ2-5, with 8 bases lining up with TRBD1. In germline, CDR1 is MNHEY, CDR2 SVGAGI. This CDR3 has 14 residues. V was clipped by 4 bases and J by 5 bases; unmatched bases: 6. This CDR3 reads CASSLRTGHETQYF. DNA for the CDR3: TGTGCCAGCAGTTTACGGACAGGGCACGAGACCCAGTACTTC.

This chain uses TRBV28 with TRBJ1-5; D is uncertain. V dropped 2 bases and J dropped 0 bases, with 17 bases sitting between them. Per the germline V gene, CDR1 is MDHEN and CDR2 is SYDVKM. The CDR3 has 18 residues. In nucleotides, the CDR3 is TGTGCCAGCAGTTTAACCGGTGCGCCCCGCTATAGCAATCAGCCCCAGCATTTT. This gives the protein CASSLTGAPRYSNQPQHF.

This clone was recorded once. This chain uses TRBV6-5 with TRBJ2-2, with 8 bases that match TRBD1. Germline lookup yields CDR1 MNHEY and CDR2 SVGAGI. The CDR3 covers 14 residues. With V trimmed by 5 bases and J by 4 bases, 3 bases remained unmatched. CDR3 amino acids: CASSRQGITGELFF. CDR3 coding DNA: TGTGCCAGCAGTCGACAGGGGATCACCGGGGAGCTGTTTTTT.

The chain couples TRBV5-1 to TRBJ2-3; D gene unclear. V lost 1 base and J lost 2, with 8 bases in between. The CDR3 length is 14 residues. Germline V CDR1 and CDR2: SGHRS, YFSETQ. This CDR3 reads CASSLKQLTDTQYF. The CDR3 DNA reads as TGCGCCAGCAGCTTGAAACAGCTCACAGATACGCAGTATTTT.

This chain links TRBV28 with TRBJ2-5; 12 bases map to TRBD1. Germline-derived CDR1 and CDR2 are MDHEN and SYDVKM. The CDR3 consists of 18 residues. V lost 2 bases and J lost 5; bases outside the gene matches: 12. CDR3 protein: CASSLVGTGGAGKETQYF. CDR3 sequence (DNA): TGTGCCAGCAGTTTAGTCGGGACAGGGGGCGCGGGGAAGGAGACCCAGTACTTC.

This chain joins TRBV6-1 and TRBJ1-2; the match to TRBD1 covers 7 bases. V lost 3 bases and J lost 13; bases outside the gene matches: 14. The CDR3 runs 14 residues. Germline V lookup: CDR1 MNHNS, CDR2 SASEGT. CDR3 nucleotides: TGTGCCAGCAGTGACCGGACAGGACGGAGGGACGGCACCTTC. The encoded protein is CASSDRTGRRDGTF.

The chain has TRBV5-6 and TRBJ1-3; D gene uncertain. This CDR3 contains 14 residues. Germline V gene data show CDR1 as SGHDT and CDR2 as YYEEEE. V was clipped by 4 bases and J by 4 bases, with 12 bases between them. CDR3: CASSLNPRGNTIYF. The CDR3 nucleotides read TGTGCCAGCAGCCTGAATCCCAGAGGAAACACCATATATTTT.

V gene TRBV4-3 combines with J gene TRBJ1-2; D gene unclear. The V end lost 0 bases, the J end lost 0 bases, and 5 bases lay between the germline ends. Germline V gives CDR1 LGHNA, CDR2 YSLEER. CDR3 length equals 14 residues. In DNA, the CDR3 is TGCGCCAGCAGCCAAGATTACTCTAACTATGGCTACACCTTC. This gives the protein CASSQDYSNYGYTF.

Here the CDR3 DNA reads TGCGCCAGCAGGGGTCTTGACCGGGATCCCTACGAGCAGTACTTC. Amino acids: CASRGLDRDPYEQYF. This chain joins TRBV4-1 and TRBJ2-7, with D perhaps matching TRBD2 (5 bases). The germline V gene has CDR1 MGHRA and CDR2 YSYEKL. The V gene lost 6 bases and the J gene lost 2 bases, with 17 bases spanning the gap. CDR3 size: 15 residues.

V and J are TRBV7-8 and TRBJ1-2; D is possibly TRBD1 (6 bases). The CDR3 runs to 17 residues. The V end lost 8 bases, the J end lost 6 bases, and 28 bases lay between the germline ends. The germline V gene has CDR1 SGHVS and CDR2 FQNEAQ. CDR3 in DNA: TGTGCCAGCGAGCCTCTAGTGGCCGGCACAGGGCTTCATGGCTACACCTTC. Its translation is CASEPLVAGTGLHGYTF.

The gene calls are TRBV7-9 and TRBJ1-1; D unresolved. The germline V gene has CDR1 SEHNR and CDR2 FQNEAQ (reference sequence). The CDR3 runs to 16 residues. Trimming took 1 base from V and 0 from J, leaving 12 bases between them. The DNA for the CDR3 is TGTGCCAGCAGCTTAGAGTCGTTAGTCATGAACACTGAAGCTTTCTTT. This sequence encodes CASSLESLVMNTEAFF. Using reference TRBV7-9 and TRBJ1-1 for the parts outside the CDR3, the full variable domain is DTGVSQNPRHKITKRGQNVTFRCDPISEHNRLYWYRQTLGQGPEFLTYFQNEAQLEKSRLLSDRFSAERPKGSFSTLEIQRTEQGDSAMYLCASSLESLVMNTEAFFGQGTRLTVV.

This chain links TRBV7-2 with TRBJ1-1; possible D gene TRBD1, 6 bases. Trimming shortened V by 5 bases and J by 4 bases, and 11 bases separated the two germline ends. The CDR3 length is 13 residues. Germline values: CDR1 SGHTA, CDR2 FQGNSA. The CDR3 spells CASSPQGGTEAFF. In DNA form, the CDR3 reads TGTGCCAGCAGCCCACAAGGGGGCACTGAAGCTTTCTTT.

J is TRBJ2-1 and V is TRBV29-1, with D possibly TRBD2 on 6 matching bases. The CDR3 spans 17 residues. From germline, CDR1 is SQVTM and CDR2 ANQGSEA. V was shortened by 0 bases and J by 3 bases, with 18 bases between the two germline ends. The CDR3 nucleotides read TGCAGCGTTGAAGATCGGAGGCTACGCGGGGTCTACAATGAGCAGTTCTTC. It is translated as CSVEDRRLRGVYNEQFF.

V and J are TRBV19 and TRBJ1-4, with a tentative D call TRBD1 (5 bases). Per the germline V gene, CDR1 is LNHDA and CDR2 is SQIVND (reference sequence). Trimming cost V 5 bases and J 5 bases, with 9 bases left between them. The CDR3 contains 13 residues. The CDR3 region has the DNA TGTGCCAGTAGTGACGGGGGGAATGAAAAACTGTTTTTT. Protein sequence: CASSDGGNEKLFF.

In this sample, this clone turned up once. The V call is TRBV13, the J call TRBJ2-7, with 11 nucleotides matching TRBD2. The CDR3 totals 15 residues. Germline V lookup: CDR1 PRHDT, CDR2 FYEKMQ (reference sequence). Germline trimming cut 5 bases from V and 1 base from J; bases unmatched to any gene: 4. The CDR3 region has the DNA TGTGCCAGCAGCCCCGGGACTAGCGGTTCCTACGAGCAGTACTTC. Protein sequence: CASSPGTSGSYEQYF.

The chain links TRBV4-1 to TRBJ1-5, with D maybe TRBD1 (5 bases). Trimming took off 1 base at V and 7 bases at J, with 14 bases between the two ends. The CDR3 has 15 amino acids. The germline CDR1 and CDR2 sequences are MGHRA and YSYEKL. This CDR3 is CASSQGSGGAQPQHF. The CDR3 coding sequence is TGCGCCAGCAGCCAAGGATCGGGAGGGGCACAGCCCCAGCATTTT.

This sequence joins TRBV6-4 and TRBJ2-1; 9 bases agree with TRBD1. V dropped 4 bases and J dropped 6; count of bases not matched to a gene: 16. Looked up from germline, CDR1 is MRHNA and CDR2 is SNTAGT. The CDR3 spans 18 residues. The CDR3 nucleotides are TGTGCCAGCAGTGCCCTGGAAAGCGAACAGGGGGCCCTCAATGAGCAGTTCTTC. It encodes CASSALESEQGALNEQFF.

The V call is TRBV6-5, the J call TRBJ2-2, with 7 bases matching TRBD1. Unmatched junction bases numbered 8, after V lost 5 bases and J lost 11 bases. The CDR3 is 13 amino acids. Germline CDR1 MNHEY, CDR2 SVGAGI. The CDR3 protein is CASSQPGTAELFF. The CDR3 bases are TGTGCCAGCAGTCAACCCGGGACAGCCGAGCTGTTTTTT.

V usage is TRBV4-3 and J usage is TRBJ1-2; D gene unclear. The V gene lost 0 bases and the J gene lost 4 bases, with 21 bases spanning the gap. Germline CDR1 is LGHNA and CDR2 is YSLEER. The CDR3 spans 18 residues. Here the CDR3 DNA reads TGCGCCAGCAGCCAAGATCAGGCAGGTCGATCCACCCTCTATGGCTACACCTTC. It translates to CASSQDQAGRSTLYGYTF.

This clone was observed a single time. The CDR3 region is CASSPFSGGGDTQYF. CDR3 sequence (DNA): TGTGCCAGCAGCCCCTTTAGCGGGGGGGGCGATACGCAGTATTTT. The rearrangement joins TRBV5-6 to TRBJ2-3; TRBD2 matches 11 bases. With V trimmed by 4 bases and J by 6 bases, 7 bases remained unmatched. CDR3 length equals 15 residues. The V gene's germline CDR1 is SGHDT and CDR2 YYEEEE.